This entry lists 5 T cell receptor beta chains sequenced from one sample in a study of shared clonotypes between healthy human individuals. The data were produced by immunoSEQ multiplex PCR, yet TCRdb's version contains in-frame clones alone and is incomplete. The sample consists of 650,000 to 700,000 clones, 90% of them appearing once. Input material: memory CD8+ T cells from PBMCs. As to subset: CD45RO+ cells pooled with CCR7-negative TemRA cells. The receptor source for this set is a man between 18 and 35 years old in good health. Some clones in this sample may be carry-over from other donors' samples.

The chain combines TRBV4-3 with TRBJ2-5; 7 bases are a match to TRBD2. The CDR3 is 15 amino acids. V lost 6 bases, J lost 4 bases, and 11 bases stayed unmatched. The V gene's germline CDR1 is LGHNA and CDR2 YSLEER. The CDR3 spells CASSRLTGLGETQYF. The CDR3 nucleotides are TGCGCCAGCAGTCGCCTAACTGGACTAGGAGAGACCCAGTACTTC.

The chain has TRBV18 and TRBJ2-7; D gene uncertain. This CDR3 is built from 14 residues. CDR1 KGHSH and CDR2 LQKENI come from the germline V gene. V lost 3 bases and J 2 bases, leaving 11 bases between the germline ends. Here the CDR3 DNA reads TGTGCCAGCTCACCTTCAGGACCTGCCTACGAGCAGTACTTC. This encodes CASSPSGPAYEQYF.

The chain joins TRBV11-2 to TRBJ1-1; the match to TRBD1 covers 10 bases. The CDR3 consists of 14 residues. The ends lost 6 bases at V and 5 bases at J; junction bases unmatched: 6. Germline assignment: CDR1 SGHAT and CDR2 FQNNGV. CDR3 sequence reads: CASRRDRGFTEAFF. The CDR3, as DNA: TGTGCCAGCAGACGGGACAGGGGTTTTACTGAAGCTTTCTTT.

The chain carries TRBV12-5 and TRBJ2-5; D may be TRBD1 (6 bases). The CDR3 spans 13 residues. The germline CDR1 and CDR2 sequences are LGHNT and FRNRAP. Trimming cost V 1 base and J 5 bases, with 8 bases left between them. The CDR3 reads CASGLGTAETQYF. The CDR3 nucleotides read TGTGCTAGTGGTTTGGGGACAGCGGAGACCCAGTACTTC.

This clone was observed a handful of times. The CDR3 loop is CASSPQGAEAFF. CDR3 nucleotides: TGTGCCAGCAGTCCACAGGGCGCTGAAGCTTTCTTT. V is TRBV6-5 and J is TRBJ1-1, with D perhaps matching TRBD1 (6 bases). Germline assignment: CDR1 MNHEY and CDR2 SVGAGI. CDR3 length: 12 residues. Trimming removed 5 bases from V and 6 bases from J, with 10 bases in between.